This TCR beta chain came from a study of T cell repertoires in ileal Crohn's disease (dated by TCRdb to about 2019). About the investigation overall: At the time of surgery, around 38% of patients were active smokers, and the median duration of disease was 7.9 years. TCR repertoire analysis was done in 45 to 65 Crohn's disease patients from a prospective multicentre cohort. Neoterminal ileum biopsies obtained at postoperative colonoscopy were designated as M6 samples. Every patient underwent surgery because of a complication, which was stricturing disease in around 61% of cases and penetrating disease in about 39%. A total of roughly 170 mucosal samples from 60 or so patients were sequenced, collected from several sites on the surgical specimen and at postoperative endoscopy. The study was conducted in parallel with a multicentre cohort built to find predictors of early endoscopic recurrence after ileocolonic resection. A Rutgeerts score above i0 was used to define endoscopic postoperative recurrence. Roughly half of the patients were given postoperative therapy, with around 11 receiving thiopurines and under 20 receiving anti-TNF agents. Results and caveats for the whole study, not just this receptor: Postoperative endoscopy was performed at varying times within the first year after surgery, with a median delay of roughly 6.3 months. Only a subgroup of patients, of unstated size, had mucosal CD4 and CD8 T cells sorted and sequenced. Endoscopic recurrence was linked to a higher percentage of high-frequency clones at surgery, and recurrence occurred in every patient whose clonality exceeded 26.8% (18/57). Compared with CD4 T cells, sorted CD8 T cells held more high-frequency clones, which suggests that the mucosal expansions were mostly CD8. Patients who were active smokers at surgery had a significantly higher proportion of clonal expansions than non-smokers (roughly 24% vs 19%, p=0.02).

From the cysteine up to the phenylalanine, the CDR3 has a length of 16 residues. Just the 48-base CDR3 DNA is kept, in frame starting at base 1. The V end gives up 3 bases and the J end 2 bases, leaving 6 bases in the junction not matched to a gene. The germline V gene yields SGHTA for CDR1 and FQGNSA for CDR2. About 500 nanograms of biopsy DNA per sample were submitted for commercial TCRB immunosequencing. Adaptive Biotechnology amplified the CDR3 regions from genomic DNA with a two-step multiplex PCR designed to control amplification bias. In the first PCR, primers covered every V and J gene segment, and in the second PCR, barcodes and Illumina adapters were added. CDR3 libraries were sequenced using an Illumina instrument. The paper's data handling went like this. The analysis used both the pipelines supplied by the vendor and custom analysis of the raw data in R/Bioconductor with R version 3.3.0. Clonality, which ranges from 0 to 1, was calculated as the inverse of the normalised Shannon entropy across all productive clones. The repertoire share taken up by the top 100 clones defined high-frequency clones, and only clones that passed a 95% confidence test were kept. Overlap between samples was measured with the Morisita-Horn index, while repertoire diversity was measured with the Simpson index. As stored in TCRdb, this immuneACCESS dataset retains in-frame rearrangements with V and J assigned. A fraction of the clones does not appear; measured against another copy, unresolved V genes explain less than half of the discrepancy, and the remainder lacks a known reason. Clone size and V and J calls were adopted from that table, with D and trimming inferred from the DNA. Counted in this sample were around 4,000 clones; 85% of them appeared once. Less than 15% of the sample comes from the top ten.

The time point label here, explained by the study, means: neoterminal ileum biopsy at postoperative endoscopy, about 6 months after surgery. To be eligible, patients had to be adults with ileal or ileocolonic Crohn's disease and an indication for ileocolonic resection. Before DNA extraction, whole ileal mucosal biopsies were kept frozen at -80 degrees C. A TRizol-based method was used to extract genomic DNA from the frozen whole biopsies, and the DNA was quantified with a NanoDrop 2000 spectrophotometer. With respect to this clone: Its specific antigen is unknown. Per-nucleotide qualities are absent, and no much larger clonotype sits a single base away.

Sequencing was performed on ileal tissue. The source is an adult with Crohn's disease. In this chain, TRBV7-2 is recombined with TRBJ1-1; 10 middle bases align to TRBD1. The CDR3 protein is CASSFPGQGTNTEAFF. The nucleotide sequence is TGTGCCAGCAGCTTTCCGGGACAGGGGACTAACACTGAAGCTTTCTTT. When the CDR3 is completed using the reference TRBV7-2 and TRBJ1-1 genes on either side, the full variable domain is GAGVSQSPSNKVTEKGKDVELRCDPISGHTALYWYRQSLGQGLEFLIYFQGNSAPDKSGLPSDRFSAERTGGSVSTLTIQRTQQEDSAVYLCASSFPGQGTNTEAFFGQGTRLTVV.